This record covers a single T cell receptor beta chain. The target antigen is unknown. Sequencing in the ViraFEST assay came after antigen-specific CD4+ T cells had been expanded with viral peptide pools, which were used to stimulate PBMC. A 10-day culture period preceded the isolation of CD4+ T cells. SARS-CoV-2 infected the person between March and December 2020, as confirmed by PCR. These data come from a study of vaccination effects on CD4 cells after COVID-19. Unmatched junction bases numbered 7, after V lost 4 bases and J lost 5 bases. Germline V gene sequence: CDR1 SGDLS, CDR2 YYNGEE. There are 14 residues in the CDR3. TCRdb's copy holds only in-frame clones and misses some; the assay was immunoSEQ multiplex PCR. The profile shows 60,000 to 75,000 clones, 60% to 75% of them singletons.

Source: CD4+ T cells from PBMCs cultured with HIV peptides, taken before COVID-19 vaccination. Subset denoted: HIV-1 Nef peptide pool negative control/reference culture. This chain joins TRBV9 and TRBJ2-5, with 8 bases that match TRBD1. The clonotype was recovered from a human donor who had a prior SARS-CoV-2 infection. The CDR3 region is CASSLGQVGETQYF. The CDR3 region has the DNA TGTGCCAGCAGCCTGGGACAGGTGGGGGAGACCCAGTACTTC.